These 13 T cell receptor beta chains were sequenced from one sample in a study of CD8 T cells in ankylosing spondylitis. Study-wide results and caveats: For ankylosing spondylitis blood, a TCR beta motif of about 8 highly homologous variants appeared characteristic.

These receptors' targets are unknown. TCRdb fed the 5' RACE reads into MiXCR, producing one record per CDR3 protein. The data show about 540,000 distinct CDR3 sequences, about 12% seen once. The specimen was blood, either unsorted or a sorted T cell fraction (not recorded which). The receptors were gathered from a male donor with ankylosing spondylitis.

As to this clonotype: Given a much more abundant clone one base away, this may be a read error. The J gene is TRBJ2-1, the V gene TRBV11-1; 7 bases fit TRBD2. CDR1 is SGHAT, CDR2 FQDESV, per germline (reference sequence). Germline trimming cut 1 base from V and 3 bases from J; bases unmatched to any gene: 3. CDR3 length equals 15 residues. CDR3 coding DNA: TGTGCCAGCAGCTTAGGTAGCGGGCACTACAATGAGCAGTTCTTC. Amino acids: CASSLGSGHYNEQFF.

This clonotype was observed a few times. V is TRBV7-9 and J is TRBJ1-1, with a possible D match to TRBD1 (5 bases). Germline CDR1 SEHNR, CDR2 FQNEAQ (reference sequence). The CDR3 is 12 amino acids. V lost 5 bases and J lost 9, with 13 bases in between. CDR3 nucleotides: TGTGCCAGCAGCCCCCCTAAGGGGCAAGCTTTCTTT. Translation: CASSPPKGQAFF.

This clonotype has only a few counts. The gene calls are TRBV7-6 and TRBJ2-1, with D possibly matching TRBD2 (5 bases). V lost 4 bases and J 0 bases, leaving 13 bases between the germline ends. This CDR3 region has 16 residues. The germline gives CDR1 SGHVS, CDR2 FNYEAQ. CDR3 DNA: TGTGCCAGCAGCTCCCTCAGCGGTCGCTCCTACAATGAGCAGTTCTTC. Protein: CASSSLSGRSYNEQFF. Using reference TRBV7-6 and TRBJ2-1 for the parts outside the CDR3, the full variable domain is GAGVSQSPRYKVTKRGQDVALRCDPISGHVSLYWYRQALGQGPEFLTYFNYEAQQDKSGLPNDRFSAERPEGSISTLTIQRTEQRDSAMYRCASSSLSGRSYNEQFFGPGTRLTVL.

The chain carries TRBV15 and TRBJ1-1; D gene ambiguous. Trimming took 1 base from V and 4 from J, leaving 4 bases between them. This CDR3 region has 12 residues. Germline assignment: CDR1 LNHNV and CDR2 YYDKDF (reference sequence). CDR3 region: CATSRGSTEAFF. The DNA for the CDR3 is TGTGCCACCAGCAGAGGTTCCACTGAAGCTTTCTTT.

The chain recombines TRBV30 with TRBJ2-1; D is possibly TRBD2 (5 bases). V lost 3 bases, J lost 4 bases, and 13 bases lay in between. The CDR3 length is 14 residues. Germline V CDR1 and CDR2: GTSNPN, SVGIG (reference sequence). CDR3 sequence (DNA): TGTGCCTGGAGCCTCCCAGCGGTATACAATGAGCAGTTCTTC. This sequence encodes CAWSLPAVYNEQFF.

This clonotype has only a few counts. The chain joins TRBV20-1 to TRBJ2-3, with D perhaps TRBD2 (6 bases). The V end lost 5 bases, the J end lost 6 bases, and 12 bases lay between the germline ends. This CDR3 is built from 12 residues. Germline assignment: CDR1 DFQATT and CDR2 SNEGSKA (reference sequence). CDR3 coding DNA: TGCAGTGCTCGCCGAGGGAGGGATACGCAGTATTTT. Protein: CSARRGRDTQYF.

This clonotype was seen many times. The chain is built from TRBV3-1 and TRBJ2-3; possibly TRBD1 for D (6 bases). The germline V gene has CDR1 LGHDT and CDR2 YNNKEL (reference sequence). V lost 5 bases, J lost 4 bases, and 13 bases lay in between. The CDR3 covers 14 residues. This CDR3 reads CASSKQGPADTQYF. The CDR3 DNA reads as TGTGCCAGCAGCAAACAGGGCCCGGCAGATACGCAGTATTTT.

This clonotype appeared once. CDR3 in DNA: TGCGCCAGCAGCCGGGGACGGACGAACACTGAAGCTTTCTTT. Encoded protein: CASSRGRTNTEAFF. This chain connects TRBV5-1 to TRBJ1-1; tentative D call: TRBD1 (5 bases). The CDR3 extends over 14 amino acids. Trimming removed 4 bases at V and 1 base at J, with 11 bases between. Germline assignment: CDR1 SGHRS and CDR2 YFSETQ.

This clonotype was counted a few times. The rearrangement links TRBV20-1 to TRBJ1-1; D gene unclear. The CDR3 loop spans 13 amino acids. Trimming cost V 7 bases and J 1 base, with 13 bases left between them. From germline, CDR1 is DFQATT and CDR2 SNEGSKA (reference sequence). The CDR3 coding sequence is TGCAGTGGCGGCCGAGGTGGGAACACTGAAGCTTTCTTT. Amino acid sequence: CSGGRGGNTEAFF.

The chain has TRBV7-7 and TRBJ2-5; 11 bases match TRBD2. CDR1 is SSHAT and CDR2 is FNYEAQ in the germline V gene (reference sequence). Germline trimming cut 3 bases from V and 5 bases from J; bases unmatched to any gene: 5. This CDR3 spans 15 amino acids. The chain's CDR3 is CASSLGTSGMETQYF. The CDR3 DNA follows: TGTGCCAGCAGCTTGGGGACTAGCGGAATGGAGACCCAGTACTTC.

This clonotype appeared a few times. V and J are TRBV20-1 and TRBJ2-5; 7 bases fit TRBD2. Looked up from germline, CDR1 is DFQATT and CDR2 is SNEGSKA (reference sequence). The CDR3 covers 14 residues. V lost 5 bases and J lost 3; bases outside the gene matches: 9. DNA of the CDR3: TGCAGTGCTCCAATAGCGGGCCGAGAAGAGACCCAGTACTTC. The encoded protein is CSAPIAGREETQYF.

There are many counts of this clonotype. V is TRBV5-1 and J is TRBJ2-1, with a possible D match to TRBD1 (6 bases). V was shortened by 4 bases and J by 9 bases, with 11 bases between the two germline ends. The CDR3 runs 12 residues. The germline V gene encodes CDR1 SGHRS and CDR2 YFSETQ. The CDR3, as DNA: TGCGCCAGCAGCCCAGGGACACGTGAGCAGTTCTTC. Translating it yields CASSPGTREQFF.

The chain carries TRBV5-1 and TRBJ2-3, with D tentatively TRBD2 (7 bases). Germline values: CDR1 SGHRS, CDR2 YFSETQ. This CDR3 is 15 amino acids long. The germline V and J ends were trimmed by 7 bases and 4 bases, with 19 bases remaining between them. The CDR3, as DNA: TGCGCCAGCTCGGCGGGGGCAGGGGTCGCAGATACGCAGTATTTT. Protein product: CASSAGAGVADTQYF. The full variable domain, with the rest looked up from reference TRBV5-1 and TRBJ2-3, is KAGVTQTPRYLIKTRGQQVTLSCSPISGHRSVSWYQQTPGQGLQFLFEYFSETQRNKGNFPGRFSGRQFSNSRSEMNVSTLELGDSALYLCASSAGAGVADTQYFGPGTRLTVL.